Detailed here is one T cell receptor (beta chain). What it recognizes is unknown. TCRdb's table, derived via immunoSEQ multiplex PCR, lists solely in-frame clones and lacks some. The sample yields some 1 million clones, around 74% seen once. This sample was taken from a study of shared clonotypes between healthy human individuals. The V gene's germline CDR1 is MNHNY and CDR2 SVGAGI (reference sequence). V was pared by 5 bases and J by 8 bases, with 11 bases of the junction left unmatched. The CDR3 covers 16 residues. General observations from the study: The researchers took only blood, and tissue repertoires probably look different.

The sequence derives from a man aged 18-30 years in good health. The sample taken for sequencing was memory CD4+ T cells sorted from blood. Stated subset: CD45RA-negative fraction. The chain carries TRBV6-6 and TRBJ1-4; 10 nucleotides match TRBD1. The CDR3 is CASSRSTGGKGEKLFF. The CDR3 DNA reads TGTGCCAGCAGTAGATCGACAGGGGGCAAGGGAGAAAAACTGTTTTTT.